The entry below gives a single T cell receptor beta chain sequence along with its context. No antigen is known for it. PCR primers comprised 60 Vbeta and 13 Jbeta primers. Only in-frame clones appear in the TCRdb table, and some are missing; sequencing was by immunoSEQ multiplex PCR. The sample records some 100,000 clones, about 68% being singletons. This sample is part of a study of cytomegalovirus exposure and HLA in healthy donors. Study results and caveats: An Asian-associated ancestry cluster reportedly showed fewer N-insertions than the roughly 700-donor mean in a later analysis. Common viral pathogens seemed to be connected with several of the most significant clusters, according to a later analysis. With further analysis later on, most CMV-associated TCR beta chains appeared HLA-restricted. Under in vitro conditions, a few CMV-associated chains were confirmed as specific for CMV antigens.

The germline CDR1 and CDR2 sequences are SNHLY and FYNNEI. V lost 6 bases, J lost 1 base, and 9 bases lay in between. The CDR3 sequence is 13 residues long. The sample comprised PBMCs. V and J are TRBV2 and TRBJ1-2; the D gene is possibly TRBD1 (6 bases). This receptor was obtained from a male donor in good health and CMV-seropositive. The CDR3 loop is CASSVDSNYGYTF. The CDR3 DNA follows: TGTGCCAGCAGCGTGGACAGTAACTATGGCTACACCTTC.